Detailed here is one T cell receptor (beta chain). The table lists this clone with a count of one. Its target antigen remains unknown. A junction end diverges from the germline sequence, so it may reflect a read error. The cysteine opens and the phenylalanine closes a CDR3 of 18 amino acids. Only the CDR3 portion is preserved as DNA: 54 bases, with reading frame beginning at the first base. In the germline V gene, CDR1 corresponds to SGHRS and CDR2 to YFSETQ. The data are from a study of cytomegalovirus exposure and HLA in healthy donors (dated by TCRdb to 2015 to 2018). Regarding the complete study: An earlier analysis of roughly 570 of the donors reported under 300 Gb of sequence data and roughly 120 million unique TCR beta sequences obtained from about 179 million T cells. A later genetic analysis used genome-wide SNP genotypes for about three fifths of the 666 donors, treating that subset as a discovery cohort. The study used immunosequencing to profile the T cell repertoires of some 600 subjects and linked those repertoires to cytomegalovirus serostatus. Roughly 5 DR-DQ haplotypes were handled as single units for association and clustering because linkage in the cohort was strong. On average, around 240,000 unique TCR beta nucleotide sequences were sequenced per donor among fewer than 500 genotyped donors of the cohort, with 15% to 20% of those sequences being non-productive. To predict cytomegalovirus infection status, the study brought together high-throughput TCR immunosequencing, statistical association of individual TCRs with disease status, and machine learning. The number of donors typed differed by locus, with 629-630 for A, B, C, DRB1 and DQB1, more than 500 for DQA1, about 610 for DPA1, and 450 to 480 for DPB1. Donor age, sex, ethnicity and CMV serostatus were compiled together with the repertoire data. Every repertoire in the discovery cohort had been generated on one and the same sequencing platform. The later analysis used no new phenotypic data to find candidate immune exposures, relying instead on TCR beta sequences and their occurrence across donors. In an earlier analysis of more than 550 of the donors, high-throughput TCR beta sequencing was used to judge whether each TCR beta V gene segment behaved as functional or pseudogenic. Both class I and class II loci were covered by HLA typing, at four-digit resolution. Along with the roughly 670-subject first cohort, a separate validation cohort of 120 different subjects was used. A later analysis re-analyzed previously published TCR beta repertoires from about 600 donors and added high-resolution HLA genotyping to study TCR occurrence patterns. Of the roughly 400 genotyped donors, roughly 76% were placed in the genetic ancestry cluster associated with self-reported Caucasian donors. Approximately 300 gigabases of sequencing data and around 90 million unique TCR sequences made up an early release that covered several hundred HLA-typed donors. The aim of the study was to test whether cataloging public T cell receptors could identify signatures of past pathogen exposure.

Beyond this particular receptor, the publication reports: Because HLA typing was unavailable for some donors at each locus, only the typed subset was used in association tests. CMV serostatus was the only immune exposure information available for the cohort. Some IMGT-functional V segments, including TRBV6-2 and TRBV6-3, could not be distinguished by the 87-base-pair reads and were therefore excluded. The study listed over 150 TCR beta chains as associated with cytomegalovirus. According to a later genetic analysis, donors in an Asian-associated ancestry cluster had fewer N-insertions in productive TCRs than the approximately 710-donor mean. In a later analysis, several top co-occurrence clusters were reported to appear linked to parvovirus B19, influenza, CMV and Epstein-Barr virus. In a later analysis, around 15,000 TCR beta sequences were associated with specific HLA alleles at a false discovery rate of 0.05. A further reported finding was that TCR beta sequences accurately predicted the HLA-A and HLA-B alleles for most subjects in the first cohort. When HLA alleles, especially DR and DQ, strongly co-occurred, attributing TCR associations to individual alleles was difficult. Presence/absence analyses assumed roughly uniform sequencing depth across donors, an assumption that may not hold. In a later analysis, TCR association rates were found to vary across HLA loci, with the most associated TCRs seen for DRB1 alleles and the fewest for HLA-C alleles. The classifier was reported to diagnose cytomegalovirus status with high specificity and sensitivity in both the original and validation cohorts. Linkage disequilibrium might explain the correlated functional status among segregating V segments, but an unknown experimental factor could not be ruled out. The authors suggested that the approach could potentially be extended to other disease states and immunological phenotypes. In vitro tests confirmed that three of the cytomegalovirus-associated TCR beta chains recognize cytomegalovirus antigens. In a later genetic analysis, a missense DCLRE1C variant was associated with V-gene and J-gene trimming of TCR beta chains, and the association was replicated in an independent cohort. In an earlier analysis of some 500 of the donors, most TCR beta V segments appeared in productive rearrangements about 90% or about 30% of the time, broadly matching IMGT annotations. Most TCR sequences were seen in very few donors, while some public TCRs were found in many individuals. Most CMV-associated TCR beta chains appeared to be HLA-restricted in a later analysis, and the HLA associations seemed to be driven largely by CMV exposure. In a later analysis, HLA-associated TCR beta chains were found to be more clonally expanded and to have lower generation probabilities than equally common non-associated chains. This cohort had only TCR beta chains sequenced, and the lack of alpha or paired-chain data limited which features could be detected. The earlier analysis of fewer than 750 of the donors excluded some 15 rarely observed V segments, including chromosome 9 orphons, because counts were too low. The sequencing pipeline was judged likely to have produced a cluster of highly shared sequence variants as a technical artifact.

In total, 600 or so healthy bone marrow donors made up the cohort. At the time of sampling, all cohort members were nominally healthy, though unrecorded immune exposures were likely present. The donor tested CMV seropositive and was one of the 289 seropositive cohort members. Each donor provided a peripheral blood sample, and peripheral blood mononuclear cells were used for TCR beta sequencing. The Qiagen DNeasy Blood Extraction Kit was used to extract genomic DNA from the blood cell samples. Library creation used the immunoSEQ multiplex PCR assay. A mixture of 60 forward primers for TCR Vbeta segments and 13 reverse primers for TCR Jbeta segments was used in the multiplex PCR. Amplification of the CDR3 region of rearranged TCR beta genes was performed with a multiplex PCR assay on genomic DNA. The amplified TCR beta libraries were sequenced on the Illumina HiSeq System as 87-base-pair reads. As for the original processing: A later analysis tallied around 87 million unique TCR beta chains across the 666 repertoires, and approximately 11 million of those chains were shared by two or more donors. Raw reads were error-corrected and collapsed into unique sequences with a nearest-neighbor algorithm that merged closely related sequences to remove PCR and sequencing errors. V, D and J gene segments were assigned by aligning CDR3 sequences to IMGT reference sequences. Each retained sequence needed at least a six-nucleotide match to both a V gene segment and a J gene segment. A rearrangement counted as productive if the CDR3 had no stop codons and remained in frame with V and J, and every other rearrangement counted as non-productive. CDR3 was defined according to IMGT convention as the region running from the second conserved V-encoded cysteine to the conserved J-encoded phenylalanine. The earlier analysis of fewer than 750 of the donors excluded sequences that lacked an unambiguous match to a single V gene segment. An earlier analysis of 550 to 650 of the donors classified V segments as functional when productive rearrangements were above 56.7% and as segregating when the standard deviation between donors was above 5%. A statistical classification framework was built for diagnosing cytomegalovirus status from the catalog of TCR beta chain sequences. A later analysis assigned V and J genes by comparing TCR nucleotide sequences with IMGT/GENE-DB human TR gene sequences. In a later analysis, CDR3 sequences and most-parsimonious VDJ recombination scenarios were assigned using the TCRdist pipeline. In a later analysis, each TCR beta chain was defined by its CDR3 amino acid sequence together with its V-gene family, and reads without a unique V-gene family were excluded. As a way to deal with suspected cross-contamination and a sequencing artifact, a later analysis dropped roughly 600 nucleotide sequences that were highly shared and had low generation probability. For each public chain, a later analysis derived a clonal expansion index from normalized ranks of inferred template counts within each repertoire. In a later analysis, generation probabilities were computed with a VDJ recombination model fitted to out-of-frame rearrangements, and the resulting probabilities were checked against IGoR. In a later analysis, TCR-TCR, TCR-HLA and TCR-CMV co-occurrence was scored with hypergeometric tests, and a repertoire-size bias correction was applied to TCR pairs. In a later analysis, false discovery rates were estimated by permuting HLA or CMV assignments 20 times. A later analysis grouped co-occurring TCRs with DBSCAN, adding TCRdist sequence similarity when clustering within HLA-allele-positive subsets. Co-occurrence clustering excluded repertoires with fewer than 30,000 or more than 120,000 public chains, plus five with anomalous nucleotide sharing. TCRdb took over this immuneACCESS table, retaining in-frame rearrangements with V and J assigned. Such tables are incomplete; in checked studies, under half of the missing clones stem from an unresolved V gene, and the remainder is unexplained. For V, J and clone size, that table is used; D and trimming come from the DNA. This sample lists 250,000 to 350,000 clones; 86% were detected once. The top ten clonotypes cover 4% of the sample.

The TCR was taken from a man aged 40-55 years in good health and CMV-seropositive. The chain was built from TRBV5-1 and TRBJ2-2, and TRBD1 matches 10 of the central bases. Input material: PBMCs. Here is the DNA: TGCGCCAGCAGCTTCCGCTCCCGGGGACAGGGGAACCCCGGGGAGCTGTTTTTT. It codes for CASSFRSRGQGNPGELFF.